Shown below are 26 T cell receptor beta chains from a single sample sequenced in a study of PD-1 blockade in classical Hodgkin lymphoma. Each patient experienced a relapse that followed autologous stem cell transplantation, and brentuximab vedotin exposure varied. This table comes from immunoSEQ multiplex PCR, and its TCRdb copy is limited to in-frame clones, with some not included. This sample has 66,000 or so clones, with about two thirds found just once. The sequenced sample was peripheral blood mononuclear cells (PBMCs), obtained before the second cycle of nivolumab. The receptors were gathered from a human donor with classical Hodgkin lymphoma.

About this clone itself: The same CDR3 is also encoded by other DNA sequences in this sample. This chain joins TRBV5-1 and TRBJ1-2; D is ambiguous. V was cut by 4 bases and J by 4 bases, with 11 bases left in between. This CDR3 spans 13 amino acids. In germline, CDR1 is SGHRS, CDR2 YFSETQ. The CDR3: CASSLDPIYGYTF. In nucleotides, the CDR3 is TGCGCCAGCAGCCTAGACCCTATCTATGGCTACACCTTC.

In DNA, the CDR3 is TGCGCCAGCAGACAGGTCTCTGGGGCCAACGTCCTGACTTTC. Translation gives CASRQVSGANVLTF. The chain recombines TRBV5-1 with TRBJ2-6; a possible D gene is TRBD1 (5 bases). The CDR3 loop spans 14 amino acids. Germline CDR1 is SGHRS and CDR2 is YFSETQ. Trimming stripped 5 bases from V and 0 bases from J, with 6 bases between.

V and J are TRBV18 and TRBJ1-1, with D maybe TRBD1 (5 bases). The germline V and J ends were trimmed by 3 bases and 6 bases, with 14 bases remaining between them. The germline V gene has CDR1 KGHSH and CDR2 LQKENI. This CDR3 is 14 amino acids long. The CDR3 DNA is TGTGCCAGCTCACCCACACAGGTGAGGCCTGAAGCTTTCTTT. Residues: CASSPTQVRPEAFF.

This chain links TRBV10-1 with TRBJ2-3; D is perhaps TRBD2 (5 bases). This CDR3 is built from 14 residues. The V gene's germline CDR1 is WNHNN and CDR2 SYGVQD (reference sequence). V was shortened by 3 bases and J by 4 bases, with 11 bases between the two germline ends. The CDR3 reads CASSETRNSDTQYF. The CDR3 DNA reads TGCGCCAGCAGTGAAACTAGGAACTCAGATACGCAGTATTTT.

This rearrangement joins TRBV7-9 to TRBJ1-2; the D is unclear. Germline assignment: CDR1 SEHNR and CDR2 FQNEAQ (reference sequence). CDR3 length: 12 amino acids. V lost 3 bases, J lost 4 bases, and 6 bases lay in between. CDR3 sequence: CASSLNLYGYTF. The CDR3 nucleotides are TGTGCCAGCAGCTTGAACCTCTATGGCTACACCTTC.

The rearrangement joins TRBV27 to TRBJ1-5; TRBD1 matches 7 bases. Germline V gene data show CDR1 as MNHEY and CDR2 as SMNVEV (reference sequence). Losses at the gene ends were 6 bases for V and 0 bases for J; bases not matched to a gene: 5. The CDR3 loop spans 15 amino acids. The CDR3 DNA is TGTGCCAGCAGACAGGGACAGATTAGCAATCAGCCCCAGCATTTT. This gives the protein CASRQGQISNQPQHF.

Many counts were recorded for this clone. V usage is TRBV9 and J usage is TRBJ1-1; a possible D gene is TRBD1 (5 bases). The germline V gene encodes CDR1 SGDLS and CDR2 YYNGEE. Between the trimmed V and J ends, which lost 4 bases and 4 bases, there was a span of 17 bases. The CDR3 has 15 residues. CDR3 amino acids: CASSLVGGVSTEAFF. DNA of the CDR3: TGTGCCAGCAGCCTAGTCGGGGGGGTAAGCACTGAAGCTTTCTTT.

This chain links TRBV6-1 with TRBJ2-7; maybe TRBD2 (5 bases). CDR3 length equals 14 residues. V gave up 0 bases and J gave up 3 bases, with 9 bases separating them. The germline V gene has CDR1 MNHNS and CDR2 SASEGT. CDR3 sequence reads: CASSEAWEYYEQYF. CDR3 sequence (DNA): TGTGCCAGCAGTGAAGCTTGGGAGTACTACGAGCAGTACTTC.

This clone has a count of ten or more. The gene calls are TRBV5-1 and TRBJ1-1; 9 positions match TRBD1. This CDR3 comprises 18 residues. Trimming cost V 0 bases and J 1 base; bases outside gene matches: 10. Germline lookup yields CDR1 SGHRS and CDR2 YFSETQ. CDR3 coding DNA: TGCGCCAGCAGCTTGGGTCACCGGACAGGGGAGAGGAACACTGAAGCTTTCTTT. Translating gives CASSLGHRTGERNTEAFF.

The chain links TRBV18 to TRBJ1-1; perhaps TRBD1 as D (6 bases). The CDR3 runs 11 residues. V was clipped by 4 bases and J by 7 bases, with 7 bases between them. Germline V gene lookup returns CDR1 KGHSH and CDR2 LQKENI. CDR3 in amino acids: CASSQGDEAFF. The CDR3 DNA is TGTGCCAGCTCACAGGGGGATGAAGCTTTCTTT.

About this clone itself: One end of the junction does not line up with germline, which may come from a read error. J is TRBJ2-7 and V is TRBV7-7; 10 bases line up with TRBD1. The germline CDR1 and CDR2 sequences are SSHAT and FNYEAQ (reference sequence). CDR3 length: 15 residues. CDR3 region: CASSERTGGLYEQYF. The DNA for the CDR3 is TGTGCTAGCAGCGAGAGGACAGGGGGACTCTACGAGCAGTACTTC. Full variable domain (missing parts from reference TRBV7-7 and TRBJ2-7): GAGVSQSPRYKVTKRGQDVTLRCDPISSHATLYWYQQALGQGPEFLTYFNYEAQPDKSGLPSDRFSAERPEGSISTLTIQRTEQRDSAMYRCASSERTGGLYEQYFGPGTRLTVT.

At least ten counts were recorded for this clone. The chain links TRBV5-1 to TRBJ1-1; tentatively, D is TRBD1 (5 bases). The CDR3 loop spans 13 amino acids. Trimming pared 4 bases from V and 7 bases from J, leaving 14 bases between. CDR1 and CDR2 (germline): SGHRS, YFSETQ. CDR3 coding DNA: TGCGCCAGCAGCCTCTCCGGGAGGGGTGAAGCTTTCTTT. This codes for CASSLSGRGEAFF. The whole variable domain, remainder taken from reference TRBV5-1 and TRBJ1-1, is KAGVTQTPRYLIKTRGQQVTLSCSPISGHRSVSWYQQTPGQGLQFLFEYFSETQRNKGNFPGRFSGRQFSNSRSEMNVSTLELGDSALYLCASSLSGRGEAFFGQGTRLTVV.

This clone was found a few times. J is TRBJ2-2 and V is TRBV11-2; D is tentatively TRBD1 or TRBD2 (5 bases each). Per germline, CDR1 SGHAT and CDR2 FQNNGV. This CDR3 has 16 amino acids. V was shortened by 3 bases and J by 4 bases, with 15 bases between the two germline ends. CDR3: CASSFGTISTTGELFF. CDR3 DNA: TGTGCCAGCAGCTTCGGGACCATTTCTACCACCGGGGAGCTGTTTTTT.

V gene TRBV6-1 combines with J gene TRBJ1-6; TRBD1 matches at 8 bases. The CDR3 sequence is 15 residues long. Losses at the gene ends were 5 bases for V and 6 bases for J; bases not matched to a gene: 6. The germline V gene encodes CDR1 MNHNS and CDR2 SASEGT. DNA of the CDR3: TGTGCCAGCAGTCCAGACAGGGGCGTTAATTCACCCCTCCACTTT. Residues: CASSPDRGVNSPLHF.

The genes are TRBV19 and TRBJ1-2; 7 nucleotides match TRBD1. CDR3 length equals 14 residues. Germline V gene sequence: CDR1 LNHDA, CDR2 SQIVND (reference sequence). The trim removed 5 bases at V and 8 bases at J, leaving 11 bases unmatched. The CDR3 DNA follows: TGTGCCAGTAGTCCAACAGGGGCCTCCGGAGGCTACACCTTC. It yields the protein CASSPTGASGGYTF.

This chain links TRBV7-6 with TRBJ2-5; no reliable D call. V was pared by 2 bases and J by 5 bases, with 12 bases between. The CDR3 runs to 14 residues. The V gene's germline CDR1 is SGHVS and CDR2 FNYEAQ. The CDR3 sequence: CASSLQVMDETQYF. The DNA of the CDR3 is TGTGCCAGCAGCTTACAGGTCATGGATGAGACCCAGTACTTC.

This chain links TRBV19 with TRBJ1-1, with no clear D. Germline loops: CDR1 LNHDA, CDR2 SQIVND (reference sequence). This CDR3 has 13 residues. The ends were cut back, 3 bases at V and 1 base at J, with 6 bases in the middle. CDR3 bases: TGTGCCAGTAGTATTGGGAAGAACACTGAAGCTTTCTTT. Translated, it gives CASSIGKNTEAFF.

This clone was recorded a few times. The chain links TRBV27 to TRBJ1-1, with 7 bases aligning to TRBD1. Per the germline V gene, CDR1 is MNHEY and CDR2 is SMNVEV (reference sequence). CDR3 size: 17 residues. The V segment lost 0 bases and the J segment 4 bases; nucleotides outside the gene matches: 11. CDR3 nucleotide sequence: TGTGCCAGCAGTTTATCCCGATTAAACAGGGGCAGCACTGAAGCTTTCTTT. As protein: CASSLSRLNRGSTEAFF.

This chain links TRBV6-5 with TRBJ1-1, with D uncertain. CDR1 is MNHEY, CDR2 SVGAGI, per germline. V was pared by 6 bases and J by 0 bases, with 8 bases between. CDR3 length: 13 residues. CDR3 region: CASSLKMNTEAFF. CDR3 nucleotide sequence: TGTGCCAGCAGCCTAAAGATGAACACTGAAGCTTTCTTT.

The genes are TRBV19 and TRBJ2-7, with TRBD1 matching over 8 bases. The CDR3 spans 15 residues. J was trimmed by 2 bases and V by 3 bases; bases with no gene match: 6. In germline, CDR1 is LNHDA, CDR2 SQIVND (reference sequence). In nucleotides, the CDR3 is TGTGCCAGTAGTATTGGGACAGGAAGGACCTACGAGCAGTACTTC. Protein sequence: CASSIGTGRTYEQYF.

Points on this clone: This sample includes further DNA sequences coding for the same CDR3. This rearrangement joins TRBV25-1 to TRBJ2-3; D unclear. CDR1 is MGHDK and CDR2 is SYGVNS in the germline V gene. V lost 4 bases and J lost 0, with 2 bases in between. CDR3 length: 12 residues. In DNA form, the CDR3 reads TGTGCCAGCAGTGTGAGCACAGATACGCAGTATTTT. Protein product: CASSVSTDTQYF.

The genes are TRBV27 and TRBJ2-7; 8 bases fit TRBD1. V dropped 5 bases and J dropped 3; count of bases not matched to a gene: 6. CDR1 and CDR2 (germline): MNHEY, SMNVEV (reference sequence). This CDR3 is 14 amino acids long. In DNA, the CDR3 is TGTGCCAGCAGTCCCTGGACAGGGAGCTACGAGCAGTACTTC. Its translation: CASSPWTGSYEQYF.

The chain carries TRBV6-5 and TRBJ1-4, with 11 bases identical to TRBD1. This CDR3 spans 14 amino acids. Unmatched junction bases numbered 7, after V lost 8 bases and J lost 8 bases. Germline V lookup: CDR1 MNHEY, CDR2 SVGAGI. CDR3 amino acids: CASGGQGVWEKLFF. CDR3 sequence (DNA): TGTGCCAGCGGGGGACAGGGGGTCTGGGAAAAACTGTTTTTT.

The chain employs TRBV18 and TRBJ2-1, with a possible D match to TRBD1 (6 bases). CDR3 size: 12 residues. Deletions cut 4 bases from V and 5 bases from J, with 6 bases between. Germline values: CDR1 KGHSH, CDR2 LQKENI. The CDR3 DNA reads TGTGCCAGCTCACGACAGGACAATGAGCAGTTCTTC. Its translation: CASSRQDNEQFF.

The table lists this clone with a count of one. The CDR3 sequence is CSVDLTGVGGYTF. DNA for the CDR3: TGCAGCGTTGATCTTACCGGGGTTGGCGGCTACACCTTC. The rearrangement uses TRBV29-1 and TRBJ1-2; D remains unclear. Trimming shortened V by 3 bases and J by 8 bases, and 16 bases separated the two germline ends. The V gene's germline CDR1 is SQVTM and CDR2 ANQGSEA. The CDR3 contains 13 residues.

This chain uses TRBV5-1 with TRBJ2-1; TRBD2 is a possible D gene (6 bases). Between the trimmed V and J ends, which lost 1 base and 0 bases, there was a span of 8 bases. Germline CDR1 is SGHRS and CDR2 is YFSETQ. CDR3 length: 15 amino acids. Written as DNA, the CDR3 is TGCGCCAGCAGCTTGTTAGCGGACTCCTACAATGAGCAGTTCTTC. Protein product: CASSLLADSYNEQFF.